This TCR beta chain came from a study of cytomegalovirus exposure and HLA in healthy donors. The study ran its PCR with 60 Vbeta and 13 Jbeta primers. TCRdb's table, derived via immunoSEQ multiplex PCR, lists solely in-frame clones and lacks some. Of almost 200,000 clones listed, roughly 80% are singletons. Germline-derived CDR1 and CDR2 are SGHTA and FQGNSA. The junction had 8 bases not matched to a gene; V was cut back by 5 bases and J by 7 bases. The CDR3 contains 16 residues. This receptor was identified in a male donor in good health and CMV-seropositive. The gene calls are TRBV7-2 and TRBJ2-2; 12 nucleotides agree with TRBD2. The source material was PBMCs. For the CDR3, the DNA is TGTGCCAGCAGCGCCAGACTAGCGGGAGTGGGCGGGGAGCTGTTTTTT. Translated: CASSARLAGVGGELFF.